Listed here are 4 T cell receptor beta chains from one sample, sequenced in a study of T cell clonality in common variable immunodeficiency. No antigen has been assigned to these receptors. Using immunoSEQ multiplex PCR, the repertoire was profiled, and TCRdb retains in-frame clones only, with some absent. This repertoire lists about 26,000 clones without singletons; 3.5% to 4.5% sits in the top ten. Study results and caveats: Common variable immunodeficiency TCR beta sequences reportedly had fewer deletions and N-nucleotide insertions.

The sample consisted of peripheral blood mononuclear cells. All receptors derive from a human donor with common variable immunodeficiency.

This clone was recorded a few times. The sequenced fragment ends 3 residues before the CDR3 boundary, so the rest is inferred from the germline J gene. The chain combines TRBV7-9 with TRBJ2-7, with a tentative D call TRBD2 (5 bases). Trimming left V 3 bases short and J 2 bases short, with 11 bases between. Germline V CDR1 and CDR2: SEHNR, FQNEAQ (reference sequence). The CDR3 contains 14 residues. The CDR3 spells CASSLPDGAYEQYF. The sequenced part of the CDR3 DNA is TGTGCCAGCAGCTTGCCAGACGGGGCCTACGAG.

This clone was counted only a few times. At one end the junction does not follow the germline gene, possibly because of a read error. The read finishes 3 residues shy of the CDR3 end, and the germline J gene is used to complete it. V and J are TRBV7-9 and TRBJ1-1, with D hard to call. Germline values: CDR1 SEHNR, CDR2 FQNEAQ (reference sequence). CDR3 length: 14 residues. CDR3 in amino acids: CSSSSQGGSTEAFF. The covered CDR3 bases are TGTTCCAGCAGCTCCCAAGGTGGCAGTACTGAA.

This clone was recorded many times. The read gets to within 3 residues of the CDR3 end, and the germline J gene fills in the rest. The J gene is TRBJ2-5, the V gene TRBV20-1, with D maybe TRBD1 (5 bases). This CDR3 is 13 amino acids long. Germline V gene sequence: CDR1 DFQATT, CDR2 SNEGSKA (reference sequence). Deletions cut 1 base from V and 3 bases from J, with 9 bases between. The CDR3 sequence: CSARAGLEETQYF. The CDR3 bases that were read are TGCAGTGCTAGAGCAGGGTTAGAAGAGACC.

On this clone itself: The CDR3 goes on 3 residues after the read ends, and that part is filled in from the germline J gene. The chain links TRBV6-1 to TRBJ1-2; 8 bases agree with TRBD1. Germline V gives CDR1 MNHNS, CDR2 SASEGT. There are 14 residues in the CDR3. The part of the CDR3 DNA that was read is TGTGCCAGCAGTGAACTAAGGACAGGGTTGGGC. Translated, it gives CASSELRTGLG. The whole CDR3 sequence is CASSELRTGLGYTF.